The rows below give T cell receptor beta chains drawn from one sample of a study of T-cell reconstitution after alpha-beta-depleted transplantation in children. From the PCR reads, TCRdb called clonotypes with MiXCR, one entry per CDR3 protein. Here the sample spans hundreds of thousands of distinct CDR3 sequences, 13% being singletons. The material was PBMCs, mostly from graft donor cells, obtained 360 days after TCRalphabeta/CD19-depleted stem cell transplant. The origin of the receptors is a male patient under 18 who had a stem cell transplant for acute myeloid leukemia, so the T cells may come from the graft donor. Both conserved end residues are part of each CDR3. The D gene is left open where the match is weak. The size entry is marked missing in some rows and otherwise reads once, few, many or a size class.

D gene: TRBD1
clone size: few
V gene: TRBV20-1
J gene: TRBJ1-2
CDR3 DNA: TGCAGTGCTAATGGACAGGCCGACTATGGCTACACCTTC
CDR3 protein: CSANGQADYGYTF

D gene: .
clone size: many
V gene: TRBV6-1
J gene: TRBJ2-5
CDR3 DNA: TGTGCCAGCAGTCCCCGGGACTTCATATTAGTTCAAGAGACCCAGTACTTC
CDR3 protein: CASSPRDFILVQETQYF

D gene: TRBD1
clone size: few
V gene: TRBV11-2
J gene: TRBJ2-6
CDR3 DNA: TGTGCCAGCAGCATTAGACCGGGACAGGGGGCGCCTGGGGCCAACGTCCTGACTTTC
CDR3 protein: CASSIRPGQGAPGANVLTF

D gene: TRBD2
clone size: few
V gene: TRBV27
J gene: TRBJ2-3
CDR3 DNA: TGTGCCAGCAGTACGCAGCTAGCGGGAGTTATAGATACGCAGTATTTT
CDR3 protein: CASSTQLAGVIDTQYF

D gene: .
clone size: .
V gene: TRBV6-5
J gene: TRBJ2-3
CDR3 DNA: TGTGCCAGCAGCTACTTTGACAGTGGGACAGATACGCAGTATTTT
CDR3 protein: CASSYFDSGTDTQYF

D gene: .
clone size: .
V gene: TRBV11-2
J gene: TRBJ2-1
CDR3 DNA: TGTGCCAGCAGCTTATGGGCCGGGACCCTAGTAGAGATCCAGTTCTTC
CDR3 protein: CASSLWAGTLVEIQFF

D gene: TRBD2
clone size: .
V gene: TRBV20-1
J gene: TRBJ2-1
CDR3 DNA: TGCAGTGCTAGAGGACTAGCGTACAATGAGCAGTTCTTC
CDR3 protein: CSARGLAYNEQFF

D gene: .
clone size: few
V gene: TRBV4-3
J gene: TRBJ1-2
CDR3 DNA: TGCGCCAGCAGCCAGGGCCTGCACTATGGCTACACCTTC
CDR3 protein: CASSQGLHYGYTF

D gene: TRBD2
clone size: few
V gene: TRBV20-1
J gene: TRBJ2-7
CDR3 DNA: TGCAGCTGGGGAGGGAGCTCCTACGAGCAGTACTTC
CDR3 protein: CSWGGSSYEQYF

D gene: TRBD2
clone size: .
V gene: TRBV20-1
J gene: TRBJ2-3
CDR3 DNA: TGCAGTGCTAGAGATGCTAGCGGGGGGGCCTATACGCAGTATTTT
CDR3 protein: CSARDASGGAYTQYF

D gene: TRBD2
clone size: few
V gene: TRBV28
J gene: TRBJ2-7
CDR3 DNA: TGTGCCAGCAGACCTCCGGGACTAGTTGCCTACGAGCAGTACTTC
CDR3 protein: CASRPPGLVAYEQYF

D gene: TRBD1
clone size: .
V gene: TRBV12-3/TRBV12-4
J gene: TRBJ2-7
CDR3 DNA: TGTGCCAGCAGTTTCGGCCCAGGGGGTCCCTACGAGCAGTACTTC
CDR3 protein: CASSFGPGGPYEQYF

D gene: .
clone size: few
V gene: TRBV3-1
J gene: TRBJ2-7
CDR3 DNA: TGTGCCAGCAGGACGTTAGCAGGGCCGGGTGAGCAGTACTTC
CDR3 protein: CASRTLAGPGEQYF

D gene: TRBD2
clone size: few
V gene: TRBV12-3/TRBV12-4
J gene: TRBJ2-3
CDR3 DNA: TGTGCCAGCAGTTTTAGAAGGCGGGGACTAGCGGGAGGGCCTGGGACAGATACGCAGTATTTT
CDR3 protein: CASSFRRRGLAGGPGTDTQYF

D gene: .
clone size: few
V gene: TRBV10-3
J gene: TRBJ2-3
CDR3 DNA: TGTGCCATCGCGGACGGGACAGATACGCAGTATTTT
CDR3 protein: CAIADGTDTQYF

D gene: .
clone size: few
V gene: TRBV18
J gene: TRBJ2-1
CDR3 DNA: TGTGCCAGCTCACCCGCCGGGAGCGATGAGCAGTTCTTC
CDR3 protein: CASSPAGSDEQFF

D gene: TRBD2
clone size: .
V gene: TRBV9
J gene: TRBJ2-1
CDR3 DNA: TGTGCCAGCAGCGTAGTCCCGGGAGGGAATTCCTACAATGAGCAGTTCTTC
CDR3 protein: CASSVVPGGNSYNEQFF

D gene: .
clone size: few
V gene: TRBV29-1
J gene: TRBJ2-2
CDR3 DNA: TGCAGCGTTGAGGCCACCGGGGAGCTGTTTTTT
CDR3 protein: CSVEATGELFF

D gene: .
clone size: .
V gene: TRBV12-3/TRBV12-4
J gene: TRBJ1-5
CDR3 DNA: TGTGCCAGCCTAGAGAGGGGCTGGGGCAATCAGCCCCAGCATTTT
CDR3 protein: CASLERGWGNQPQHF

D gene: .
clone size: few
V gene: TRBV7-3
J gene: TRBJ1-6
CDR3 DNA: TGTGCCAGCAGCTTAAGCAGGGATTCACCCCTCCACTTT
CDR3 protein: CASSLSRDSPLHF

D gene: .
clone size: .
V gene: TRBV12-5
J gene: TRBJ2-5
CDR3 DNA: TGTGCTAGTGCTGGCGACCCGGCGAGGACCCAGTACTTC
CDR3 protein: CASAGDPARTQYF

D gene: TRBD2
clone size: .
V gene: TRBV10-3
J gene: TRBJ2-7
CDR3 DNA: TGTGCCATCGAGAGCGCTAGCGGGAGCGTAGGGGAGCAGTACTTC
CDR3 protein: CAIESASGSVGEQYF

D gene: .
clone size: few
V gene: TRBV20-1
J gene: TRBJ2-3
CDR3 DNA: TGCAGTGCTAGTGCAGATACGCAGTATTTT
CDR3 protein: CSASADTQYF

D gene: .
clone size: .
V gene: TRBV7-2
J gene: TRBJ2-1
CDR3 DNA: TGTGCCAGCAGCCGGACAGAATTGAATGAGCAGTTCTTC
CDR3 protein: CASSRTELNEQFF

D gene: TRBD2
clone size: .
V gene: TRBV29-1
J gene: TRBJ2-7
CDR3 DNA: TGCAGCGTTGCCGGACTAGCGGGAGGACGGAGCTCCTACGAGCAGTACTTC
CDR3 protein: CSVAGLAGGRSSYEQYF

D gene: .
clone size: few
V gene: TRBV15
J gene: TRBJ2-2
CDR3 DNA: TGTGCCACCAGCATCCCACCCGGGGAGCTGTTTTTT
CDR3 protein: CATSIPPGELFF

D gene: TRBD1
clone size: few
V gene: TRBV20-1
J gene: TRBJ2-7
CDR3 DNA: TGCAGTGCACACAGGGGTGAGGAGCAGTACTTC
CDR3 protein: CSAHRGEEQYF

D gene: TRBD2
clone size: many
V gene: TRBV5-1
J gene: TRBJ2-7
CDR3 DNA: TGCGCCAGCAGCTCCTTAGGAGCGGGAGGTTTCTCCTACGAGCAGTACTTC
CDR3 protein: CASSSLGAGGFSYEQYF

D gene: .
clone size: many
V gene: TRBV12-3/TRBV12-4
J gene: TRBJ2-3
CDR3 DNA: TGTGCCAGCAGCCTTGAAGGGAGCCCCACAGATACGCAGTATTTT
CDR3 protein: CASSLEGSPTDTQYF

D gene: TRBD2
clone size: .
V gene: TRBV5-4
J gene: TRBJ2-3
CDR3 DNA: TGTGCCAGCAGCTTGGGGGCGGGACTATTCACAGATACGCAGTATTTT
CDR3 protein: CASSLGAGLFTDTQYF